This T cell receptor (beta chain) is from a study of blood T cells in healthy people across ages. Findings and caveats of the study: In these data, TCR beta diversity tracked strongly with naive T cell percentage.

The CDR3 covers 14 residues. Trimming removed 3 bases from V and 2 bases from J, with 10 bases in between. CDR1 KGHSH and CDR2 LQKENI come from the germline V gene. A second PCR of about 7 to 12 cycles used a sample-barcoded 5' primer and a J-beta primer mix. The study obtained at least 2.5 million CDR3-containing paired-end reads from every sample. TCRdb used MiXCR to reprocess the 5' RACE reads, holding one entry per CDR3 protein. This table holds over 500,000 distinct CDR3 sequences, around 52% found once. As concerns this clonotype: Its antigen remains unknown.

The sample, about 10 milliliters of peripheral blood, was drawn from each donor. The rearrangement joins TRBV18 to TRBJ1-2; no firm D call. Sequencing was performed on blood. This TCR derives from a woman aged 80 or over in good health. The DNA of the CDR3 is TGTGCCAGCTCACCTCGCGAGGGCAACTATGGCTACACCTTC. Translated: CASSPREGNYGYTF.